The clone carrying this T cell receptor (beta chain) was detected only a few times. Its antigen remains unknown. The data belong to a study of cytomegalovirus exposure and HLA in healthy donors. The germline V gene encodes CDR1 SGHNT and CDR2 YYREEE (reference sequence). The CDR3 length is 13 residues. V lost 7 bases to trimming and J lost 1 base, with 11 bases between them. PCR was performed using 60 Vbeta and 13 Jbeta primers. Measured with immunoSEQ multiplex PCR; TCRdb has only the in-frame clones, and not every one. The sample holds about 160,000 clones, roughly 80% seen once. Study-level results: Later analysis found that TCR beta chains associated with HLA were more clonally expanded than other, equally common chains. Among TCR sequences, most were rare, though some public TCRs appeared in many donors. Analyses of presence/absence relied on an assumption of roughly uniform sequencing depth across donors. The investigators catalogued some 160 TCR beta chains as cytomegalovirus-associated.

The chain links TRBV5-4 to TRBJ1-1, with D tentatively TRBD1 (5 bases). Sequences were obtained from PBMCs. This TCR was sampled from a middle-aged man in good health and CMV-seropositive. This chain's CDR3 is CASGRGGNTEAFF. DNA of the CDR3: TGTGCCAGCGGTCGGGGGGGGAACACTGAAGCTTTCTTT. Full variable domain (outside the CDR3, taken from reference TRBV5-4 and TRBJ1-1): ETGVTQSPTHLIKTRGQQVTLRCSSQSGHNTVSWYQQALGQGPQFIFQYYREEENGRGNFPPRFSGLQFPNYSSELNVNALELDDSALYLCASGRGGNTEAFFGQGTRLTVV.